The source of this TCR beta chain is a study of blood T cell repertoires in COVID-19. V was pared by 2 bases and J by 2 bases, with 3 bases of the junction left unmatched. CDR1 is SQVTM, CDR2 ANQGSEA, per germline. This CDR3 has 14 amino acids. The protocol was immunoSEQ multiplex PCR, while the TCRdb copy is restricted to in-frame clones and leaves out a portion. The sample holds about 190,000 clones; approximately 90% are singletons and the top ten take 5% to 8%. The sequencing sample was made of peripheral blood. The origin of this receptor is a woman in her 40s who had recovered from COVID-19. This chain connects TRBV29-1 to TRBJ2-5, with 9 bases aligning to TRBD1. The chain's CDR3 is CSVELGTGQETQYF. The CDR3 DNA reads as TGCAGCGTTGAATTAGGGACAGGGCAAGAGACCCAGTACTTC.